This passage covers 18 T cell receptor beta chains from one sample sequenced in a study of OX40 agonist ivuxolimab in advanced cancers. Sequencing used immunoSEQ multiplex PCR; TCRdb keeps in-frame clones, though not all of them. The sample shows about 60,000 clones, approximately 91% of them seen only once. Sequencing was performed on CD4+ or CD8+ T cells sorted from blood, taken in a trial of the OX40 agonist ivuxolimab. These receptors were obtained from an adult with an advanced solid tumor such as melanoma, head and neck, liver or kidney cancer.

V is TRBV6-5 and J is TRBJ1-1; 8 nucleotides align to TRBD1. From germline, CDR1 is MNHEY and CDR2 SVGAGI. J was trimmed by 1 base and V by 2 bases; bases with no gene match: 0. The CDR3 consists of 14 residues. CDR3 bases: TGTGCCAGCAGTTACCAGGGGGCGAACACTGAAGCTTTCTTT. The encoded protein is CASSYQGANTEAFF.

V is TRBV28 and J is TRBJ1-1; D call uncertain. CDR1 and CDR2 from the germline V gene are MDHEN and SYDVKM. V gave up 8 bases and J gave up 3 bases, with 10 bases separating them. The CDR3 is made up of 12 amino acids. The DNA of the CDR3 is TGTGCCAGCTGGCGGGGTTACACTGAAGCTTTCTTT. Translated: CASWRGYTEAFF.

This chain connects TRBV30 to TRBJ1-6; D unresolved. CDR3 length equals 12 residues. Germline V gene sequence: CDR1 GTSNPN, CDR2 SVGIG (reference sequence). V was shortened by 3 bases and J by 0 bases, with 0 bases between the two germline ends. Here the CDR3 reads CAWSSYNSPLHF. The CDR3 nucleotides read TGTGCCTGGAGCTCCTATAATTCACCCCTCCACTTT. Full variable domain (remainder filled in from reference TRBV30 and TRBJ1-6): SQTIHQWPATLVQPVGSPLSLECTVEGTSNPNLYWYRQAAGRGLQLLFYSVGIGQISSEVPQNLSASRPQDRQFILSSKKLLLSDSGFYLCAWSSYNSPLHFGNGTRLTVT.

The V gene is TRBV7-3, the J gene TRBJ2-3; 7 bases are shared with TRBD1. J lost 6 bases, V lost 4 bases, and 10 bases had no gene match. The V gene's germline CDR1 is SGHTA and CDR2 FQGTGA. The CDR3 length is 15 residues. The CDR3 loop is CASSSPGGQEDTQYF. For the CDR3, the DNA is TGTGCCAGCAGCTCCCCCGGCGGACAGGAGGATACGCAGTATTTT.

The chain carries TRBV5-6 and TRBJ2-7; D is uncertain. V was pared by 0 bases and J by 3 bases, with 4 bases between. CDR1 is SGHDT, CDR2 YYEEEE, per germline. The CDR3 is 12 residues long. Here the CDR3 DNA reads TGTGCCAGCAGCTTGGGAATCTACGAGCAGTACTTC. Residues: CASSLGIYEQYF.

V is TRBV6-7 and J is TRBJ1-1; D remains ambiguous. TRBV6-7 is labeled an ORF, and its function is uncertain. Trimming took off 0 bases at V and 0 bases at J, with 23 bases between the two ends. This CDR3 is 20 amino acids long. The CDR3 loop is CASSYSRTAHWVLMNTEAFF. The CDR3 coding sequence is TGTGCCAGCAGTTACTCCCGGACGGCACATTGGGTCTTAATGAACACTGAAGCTTTCTTT.

V is TRBV28 and J is TRBJ2-2; D is possibly TRBD2 (7 bases). Germline-derived CDR1 and CDR2 are MDHEN and SYDVKM. This CDR3 contains 14 residues. V lost 6 bases and J 7 bases, leaving 15 bases between the germline ends. The CDR3, as DNA: TGTGCCAGCAGAGTAGGGGGGGCCGGCGGGGAGCTGTTTTTT. Protein sequence: CASRVGGAGGELFF.

This chain connects TRBV10-3 to TRBJ2-1; D remains ambiguous. CDR1 is ENHRY and CDR2 is SYGVKD in the germline V gene. The CDR3 covers 13 residues. Trimming shortened V by 7 bases and J by 2 bases, and 9 bases separated the two germline ends. The CDR3 here is CAIKGPAYNEQFF. The DNA of the CDR3 is TGTGCCATCAAAGGACCAGCCTACAATGAGCAGTTCTTC.

The CDR3 spells CASSIFSTGNTEAFF. The DNA for the CDR3 is TGTGCCAGTAGTATATTTTCAACAGGGAACACTGAAGCTTTCTTT. The chain is built from TRBV19 and TRBJ1-1; a possible D gene is TRBD1 (5 bases). The CDR3 length is 15 residues. Germline-derived CDR1 and CDR2 are LNHDA and SQIVND (reference sequence). V gave up 2 bases and J gave up 1 base, with 11 bases separating them.

In DNA, the CDR3 is TGTGCCAGCAGTTTAAGAGCTACTAGCACAGATACGCAGTATTTT. Protein: CASSLRATSTDTQYF. The chain combines TRBV27 with TRBJ2-3; D gene unclear. V was shortened by 2 bases and J by 0 bases, with 9 bases between the two germline ends. Per the germline V gene, CDR1 is MNHEY and CDR2 is SMNVEV (reference sequence). The CDR3 extends over 15 amino acids.

This rearrangement joins TRBV27 to TRBJ1-2; D perhaps matches TRBD1 (5 bases). The CDR3 is made up of 13 amino acids. V lost 8 bases to trimming and J lost 4 bases, with 14 bases between them. Germline V gene lookup returns CDR1 MNHEY and CDR2 SMNVEV (reference sequence). CDR3 amino acids: CASRDGNFYGYTF. CDR3 sequence (DNA): TGTGCCAGCCGGGACGGAAACTTCTATGGCTACACCTTC.

The rearrangement links TRBV28 to TRBJ2-7, with a tentative D call TRBD1 (6 bases). Germline V gives CDR1 MDHEN, CDR2 SYDVKM. With 8 bases removed from V and 1 base from J, the gap between germline ends came to 12 bases. This CDR3 contains 13 residues. The CDR3 here is CASEGDRSYEQYF. The CDR3 DNA sequence: TGTGCCAGCGAGGGAGACAGGTCCTACGAGCAGTACTTC.

The chain carries TRBV27 and TRBJ2-1; 8 bases align to TRBD1. CDR3 length: 15 residues. V dropped 5 bases and J dropped 5; count of bases not matched to a gene: 8. Germline V gene lookup returns CDR1 MNHEY and CDR2 SMNVEV (reference sequence). DNA of the CDR3: TGTGCCAGCAGTCGAGGACAGGGTTCCCACAATGAGCAGTTCTTC. Protein: CASSRGQGSHNEQFF.

The rearrangement joins TRBV6-1 to TRBJ1-1; the match to TRBD1 covers 7 bases. CDR3 size: 15 residues. Per germline, CDR1 MNHNS and CDR2 SASEGT. Trimming cost V 6 bases and J 0 bases; bases outside gene matches: 7. CDR3 sequence reads: CASRGWTGVNTEAFF. CDR3 sequence (DNA): TGTGCCAGCAGGGGCTGGACAGGCGTGAACACTGAAGCTTTCTTT.

The chain joins TRBV7-9 to TRBJ2-7, with a weak D call TRBD1 (5 bases). The CDR3 has 13 amino acids. Germline V gene lookup returns CDR1 SEHNR and CDR2 FQNEAQ (reference sequence). V was clipped by 4 bases and J by 7 bases, with 14 bases between them. The CDR3 coding sequence is TGTGCCAGCAGCTATTCCTCCAGGACAGAGCAGTACGTC. Its translation is CASSYSSRTEQYV.

This clone occurred a few times. The chain carries TRBV28 and TRBJ1-1, with 7 bases aligning to TRBD1. Germline V gene data show CDR1 as MDHEN and CDR2 as SYDVKM. This CDR3 region has 14 residues. Germline trimming cut 3 bases from V and 0 bases from J; bases unmatched to any gene: 1. The CDR3 DNA reads as TGTGCCAGCAGTTTGGGACAGATGAACACTGAAGCTTTCTTT. Translation: CASSLGQMNTEAFF.

The V call is TRBV2, the J call TRBJ2-7; D uncertain. The germline CDR1 and CDR2 sequences are SNHLY and FYNNEI. This CDR3 region has 12 residues. The V end lost 4 bases, the J end lost 4 bases, and 8 bases lay between the germline ends. In DNA, the CDR3 is TGTGCCAGCAGTGGACTTTCTTACGAGCAGTACTTC. Protein: CASSGLSYEQYF.

The genes are TRBV5-1 and TRBJ2-7; 8 bases align to TRBD2. The CDR3 extends over 15 amino acids. Germline CDR1 and CDR2: SGHRS and YFSETQ. With 2 bases clipped from V and 0 bases from J, the junction kept 4 bases outside the gene matches. The CDR3 nucleotides read TGCGCCAGCAGCTTCAGCGGGGGTCACTCCTACGAGCAGTACTTC. Protein: CASSFSGGHSYEQYF.